This T cell receptor (beta chain) was captured in a study of cytomegalovirus exposure and HLA in healthy donors. Study-level points and caveats: Some TCR beta chains (around 160 of them) were listed as cytomegalovirus-associated. High specificity and sensitivity for cytomegalovirus status were reported for the classifier. Subsequent analysis found a tendency for first-cohort TCR clusters to co-occur within the 90 to 150 validation repertoires.

The CDR3 sequence is 18 residues long. The ends lost 3 bases at V and 2 bases at J; junction bases unmatched: 13. Germline V gene lookup returns CDR1 KGHSH and CDR2 LQKENI. Details on this clone: Its antigen is unidentified.

Measured with immunoSEQ multiplex PCR; TCRdb has only the in-frame clones, and not every one. The sample contains about 70,000 clones, roughly 94% of which appear only once. This sequence originates from a woman aged 18-29 years in good health and CMV-seropositive. The material sequenced was PBMCs. The chain combines TRBV18 with TRBJ1-2; 9 bases line up with TRBD1. The CDR3 sequence is CASSPRFQTGGANYGYTF. The DNA for the CDR3 is TGTGCCAGCTCACCTAGATTCCAAACAGGGGGCGCGAACTATGGCTACACCTTC.